This TCR beta chain was sequenced in a study of shared clonotypes between healthy human individuals (dated by TCRdb to about 2020). As for the study more broadly: Two women and a few men aged 18 to 49 years were included in the cohort. Per donor, three plates each were used for CD4 naive and CD4 memory, two for CD8 naive, and one for CD8 memory. The study deeply sequenced blood TCR repertoires of about five healthy adults to estimate repertoire size and the extent of clonotype sharing between individuals. To increase sequencing depth and limit assay-specific biases, TCR repertoire library preparation and sequencing were carried out by different laboratories using diverse techniques. Between about 0.8 and 8.9 billion PBMCs per donor were obtained by leukapheresis. Findings and caveats that apply to the study as a whole: Because the study included only a small number of donors, the genetic and exposure-history diversity represented was limited. About 5% of naive CD4, more than 3% of naive CD8, 2.3% of memory CD4, and about 0.4% of memory CD8 clonotypes were shared across several donors. Only blood was sampled, and tissue TCR repertoires likely differ from those in blood. Larger estimated clonotype richness was generally found for naive subsets than for memory subsets. Clonotypes shared by all four sorted-subset donors showed higher generation probabilities than non-shared clonotypes. Pairwise subsampling indicated that sequencing depth was expected to affect the degree of clonotype sharing among donors. Rarefaction of sorted-subset datasets indicated incomplete sequencing despite the large sequencing depth.

Using the deep immunoSEQ assay, TCR CDR3 regions were amplified from genomic DNA by multiplex PCR. Genomic DNA extracted from each cell subset was distributed evenly over all wells of several immunoSEQ 96-well plates, and each plate served as one replicate. Each replicate PCR for sorted subsets received about 0.2 ug genomic DNA, equal to about 30,000 T cell genomes. Purified libraries were measured with a Qubit 3.0 fluorometer, size-checked on a Bioanalyzer 2100, and measured again with the KAPA Library Quantification kit. Every immunoSEQ 96-well plate was sequenced on a separate single-read 150-cycle Illumina NextSeq 550 flow cell. Turning to the authors' computational methods: Because the immunoSEQ output included only junctional sequences and no quality scores, the filtering could not be the same as the filtering used for full-length reads. Sequences were annotated with PyIR, a Python wrapper for IgBLAST v1.9, and V/J genes and CDR3 were assigned using IMGT germline references. Reads were removed for weak V/J assignments (E-value above 1e-6), missing CDR3, stop codons, out-of-frame junctions, or ambiguous translated residues. V3J clonotypes were defined as sequences sharing an identical inferred V gene, J gene, and CDR3 amino acid sequence. To compute the percentage overlap between repertoires, the number of shared unique clonotypes was divided by the size of the smaller repertoire. Repertoire richness was assessed with RTK rarefaction, the Chao1 estimator, and Recon v2.1 estimates of unobserved clonotypes. OLGA was used to compute generation probabilities for all TCRbeta clonotypes that the gDNA method yielded from several donors. Held by TCRdb, this immuneACCESS table contains in-frame sequences only and omits some clones. Under half of the omission traces to an unresolved V gene where checked; the cause of the rest is unknown. Clonal size and the V and J genes are those of that table, whereas D and trimming came from the DNA. In all, the sample holds 950,000 to 1,300,000 clones, and more than 65% of those were seen once. Over 1.3% of the sample rests with the top ten.

Relative to germline, V is 11 bases shorter and J is 5 bases shorter, with 22 bases between their ends. CDR1 MNHNY and CDR2 SVGAGI are derived from the germline V gene (reference sequence). Including cysteine and phenylalanine, the CDR3 has 14 amino acids. Just the 42-base CDR3 DNA is kept, in frame starting at base 1. The donors were healthy, HIV-negative adults who had no recently reported acute infections or vaccinations. Every donor was a Caucasian adult residing in Nashville, Tennessee, USA. Magnetic negative selection was used to enrich CD4+ T cells, after which naive cells were positively selected on CD45RA and the negative fraction became the memory subset. After blood collection by leukapheresis, PBMCs were isolated using Ficoll-Histopaque density gradient centrifugation and then cryopreserved in the vapor phase of liquid nitrogen. Purity and quantity of every magnetically sorted T cell population were checked by analytical flow cytometry. Each sorted fraction had its genomic DNA isolated and then quantified by UV absorbance on a Nanodrop 2000c.

This clone was seen a single time. Which antigen it targets is not known. Base quality data are lacking; no much larger clone is found one base away. Sequencing input: memory CD4+ T cells sorted from blood. What the cell subset or site label conveys for this sample: CD45RA-negative fraction. The clonotype originates from a man aged 18 to 35 in good health. The V gene is TRBV6-6 and the J gene is TRBJ2-7; TRBD1 is a possible D gene, resting on 6 matching bases. The encoded CDR3 is CASHLGWGLDEQYF. In nucleotide form, the sequence is TGTGCCTCGCACTTGGGCTGGGGGCTGGACGAGCAGTACTTC.